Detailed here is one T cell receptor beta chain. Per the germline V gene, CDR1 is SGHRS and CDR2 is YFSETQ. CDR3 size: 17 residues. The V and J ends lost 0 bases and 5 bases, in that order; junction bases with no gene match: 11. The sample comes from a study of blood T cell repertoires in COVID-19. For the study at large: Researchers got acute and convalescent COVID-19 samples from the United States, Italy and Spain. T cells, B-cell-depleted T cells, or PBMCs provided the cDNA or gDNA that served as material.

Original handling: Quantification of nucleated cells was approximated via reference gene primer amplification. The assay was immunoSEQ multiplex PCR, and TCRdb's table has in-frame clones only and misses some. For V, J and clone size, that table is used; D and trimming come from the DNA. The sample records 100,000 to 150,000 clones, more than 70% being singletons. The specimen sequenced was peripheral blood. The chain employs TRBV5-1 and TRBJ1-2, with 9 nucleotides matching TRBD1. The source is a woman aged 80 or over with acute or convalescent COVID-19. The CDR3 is CASSLGGRDRAFYGYTF. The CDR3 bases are TGCGCCAGCAGCTTGGGAGGACGGGACAGGGCGTTTTATGGCTACACCTTC.